Each of the 10 T cell receptor beta chains below was sequenced from the same sample in a study of T-cell memory formation after mild COVID-19. TCRdb analysed the 5' RACE reads with MiXCR anew, one entry per CDR3 protein. Here the sample spans about 49,000 distinct CDR3 sequences, about 7.3% being singletons. The sequenced sample was PBMCs or a T cell subset sorted from them (not recorded which). The receptors here all came from a young man who had mild COVID-19 (a few samples of this study predate the infection). Cell type and time point are not known.

This rearrangement joins TRBV4-1 to TRBJ2-2; D remains unclear. The CDR3 has 16 amino acids. V was cut by 6 bases and J by 0 bases, with 14 bases left in between. Germline lookup yields CDR1 MGHRA and CDR2 YSYEKL. The CDR3 loop is CASRGTKGTNTGELFF. CDR3 nucleotide sequence: TGCGCCAGCAGGGGAACTAAGGGTACGAACACCGGGGAGCTGTTTTTT.

V and J are TRBV4-3 and TRBJ2-5, with D tentatively TRBD2 (5 bases). This CDR3 comprises 13 residues. CDR1 LGHNA and CDR2 YSLEER come from the germline V gene. The V end was cut by 5 bases, the J end by 7 bases, with 14 bases between. In DNA form, the CDR3 reads TGCGCCAGCAGCGCGACTATTTCGGGGACCCAGTACTTC. Its translation is CASSATISGTQYF.

The genes are TRBV25-1 and TRBJ2-7, with 7 bases matching TRBD1. Germline V gene lookup returns CDR1 MGHDK and CDR2 SYGVNS. CDR3 size: 13 residues. V lost 6 bases and J lost 3; bases outside the gene matches: 5. The CDR3 reads CASRGQHFYEQYF. CDR3 coding DNA: TGTGCCAGCAGGGGACAGCACTTCTACGAGCAGTACTTC.

This clonotype has at least ten counts. The genes are TRBV7-8 and TRBJ2-3, with a tentative D call TRBD1 (5 bases). This CDR3 region has 17 residues. CDR1 and CDR2 from the germline V gene are SGHVS and FQNEAQ. V shed 0 bases and J shed 0 bases, with 13 bases lying between them. The DNA for the CDR3 is TGTGCCAGCAGCTTAGCGAGTACAGGCCTTAGCACAGATACGCAGTATTTT. It is translated as CASSLASTGLSTDTQYF.

This clonotype was seen repeatedly, ten times or more. This chain uses TRBV4-1 with TRBJ2-1, with 10 bases matching TRBD2. The J segment lost 7 bases and the V segment lost 0 bases, leaving 9 bases of the junction unmatched. The CDR3 runs to 17 residues. Germline-derived CDR1 and CDR2 are MGHRA and YSYEKL. The CDR3 spells CASSQEASGGALNEQFF. CDR3 DNA: TGCGCCAGCAGCCAAGAAGCCAGCGGGGGGGCCTTGAATGAGCAGTTCTTC.

This clonotype was picked up a small number of times. This sequence joins TRBV5-6 and TRBJ2-1; weak D call: TRBD1 (5 bases). Germline V lookup: CDR1 SGHDT, CDR2 YYEEEE. V lost 3 bases and J lost 6, with 10 bases in between. This CDR3 is 13 amino acids long. The CDR3 coding sequence is TGTGCCAGCAGCTCAAGGGGTGCCAATGAGCAGTTCTTC. Its translation is CASSSRGANEQFF.

The chain combines TRBV5-1 with TRBJ2-7; 7 bases map to TRBD1. The CDR3 has 14 amino acids. Germline V gene lookup returns CDR1 SGHRS and CDR2 YFSETQ. V trimming: 1 base; J trimming: 4 bases; junction bases outside the gene matches: 5. DNA for the CDR3: TGCGCCAGCAGCTTGTATACAGGGGCGTACGAGCAGTACGTC. This gives the protein CASSLYTGAYEQYV.

At least ten counts were recorded for this clonotype. V is TRBV11-1 and J is TRBJ2-1; 8 positions agree with TRBD2. Losses at the gene ends were 4 bases for V and 7 bases for J; bases not matched to a gene: 9. The CDR3 has 15 amino acids. Germline assignment: CDR1 SGHAT and CDR2 FQDESV (reference sequence). CDR3 amino acids: CASSSTGTSANEQFF. The CDR3 DNA reads TGTGCCAGCAGCTCTACCGGGACTAGTGCTAATGAGCAGTTCTTC.

CDR3 bases: TGCAGCGCCGGGAGTCAGTACACTGAAGCTTTCTTT. It codes for CSAGSQYTEAFF. The V and J genes are TRBV29-1 and TRBJ1-1; D unclear. The CDR3 loop spans 12 amino acids. V was cut by 7 bases and J by 3 bases, with 12 bases left in between. The germline V gene encodes CDR1 SQVTM and CDR2 ANQGSEA.

The chain joins TRBV24-1 to TRBJ2-3; D may be TRBD1 (5 bases). This CDR3 contains 11 residues. Germline V gives CDR1 KGHDR, CDR2 SFDVKD. The V and J ends lost 4 bases and 11 bases respectively, with 9 bases between them. CDR3 DNA sequence: TGTGCCACCAGTGACCCGACAGAGCAGTATTTT. Its translation: CATSDPTEQYF.